This TCR beta chain originates from a study of blood T cell repertoires in COVID-19. Study-level information: Donors in the United States, Italy and Spain gave samples during acute or convalescent COVID-19. Sample material is recorded as cDNA or gDNA derived from T cells, B-cell-depleted T cells, or PBMCs.

In the source study's methods: The assay estimated nucleated cells by amplifying reference gene primers. Assay used: immunoSEQ multiplex PCR; TCRdb lists only in-frame clones, some missing. V and J calls plus clone size are reproduced from that table; the DNA served to infer D and trimming. The sample carries about 130,000 clones, roughly 72% recorded once. This clonotype was obtained from a human donor in a cohort sampled during active COVID-19. The sequencing sample was made of peripheral blood.

CDR3 in amino acids: CAWSVTFEETQYF. In DNA form, the CDR3 reads TGTGCCTGGAGTGTGACATTCGAAGAGACCCAGTACTTC. V is TRBV30 and J is TRBJ2-5, with D uncertain. V dropped 0 bases and J dropped 3 bases, with 8 bases sitting between them. Germline values: CDR1 GTSNPN, CDR2 SVGIG (reference sequence). The CDR3 sequence is 13 residues long.